What follows describes a single T cell receptor beta chain. Its antigen is currently unknown. Donors in the study were healthy people who gave bone marrow. This specimen comes from a study of cytomegalovirus exposure and HLA in healthy donors. Study findings and constraints: It was assumed in the presence/absence analyses that sequencing depth was roughly uniform across donors.

The study ran its PCR with 60 Vbeta and 13 Jbeta primers. Here immunoSEQ multiplex PCR was the method, and the copy in TCRdb shows in-frame clones only, minus some. The repertoire holds 150,000 to 200,000 clones, with roughly 78% as singletons. The sequence derives from a young woman in good health and CMV-seropositive. Sequencing was performed on PBMCs.

The CDR3: CASSPNSSYEQYF. The DNA for the CDR3 is TGTGCCAGCAGCCCCAACTCCTCCTACGAGCAGTACTTC. This chain joins TRBV11-3 and TRBJ2-7; D not resolved. The CDR3 spans 13 residues. Germline V gene data show CDR1 as SGHNT and CDR2 as YENEEA. Trimming pared 5 bases from V and 0 bases from J, leaving 8 bases between.